This TCR beta chain originates from a study of shared clonotypes between healthy human individuals. About the research overall: The study enrolled a couple of women and three men aged 18 to 49. CD4 naive cells filled three plates per donor, CD4 memory three, CD8 naive two and CD8 memory one.

Genomic DNA of every subset was divided equally among multiple immunoSEQ plates. Only in-frame clones appear in the TCRdb table, and some are missing; sequencing was by immunoSEQ multiplex PCR. The sample contains roughly 300,000 clones, around four fifths of which appear only once. Findings of the study overall: Naive subsets typically showed greater estimated richness than memory subsets.

Notes on this clone: Its target is unknown.

The CDR3 covers 15 residues. Germline lookup yields CDR1 LNHDA and CDR2 SQIVND (reference sequence). The V segment lost 5 bases and the J segment 2 bases; nucleotides outside the gene matches: 6. V is TRBV19 and J is TRBJ2-7; 10 bases agree with TRBD2. The material sequenced was memory CD4+ T cells sorted from blood. Specified subset: CD45RA-negative fraction. The TCR was taken from a young man in good health. CDR3 loop: CASSAGGTSAYEQYF. CDR3 nucleotides: TGTGCCAGTAGTGCCGGGGGGACTAGCGCCTACGAGCAGTACTTC.